This T cell receptor beta chain was sequenced for a study of blood T cell repertoires in COVID-19. Study in general: COVID-19 samples from acute and convalescent phases originated in the United States, Italy and Spain.

Here immunoSEQ multiplex PCR was the method, and the copy in TCRdb shows in-frame clones only, minus some. The sample yields about 370,000 clones, about 89% seen once. This clone appeared a single time. Enrollment of patients from Seattle took place during active infection, with longitudinal follow-up. With 0 bases removed from V and 0 bases from J, the gap between germline ends came to 11 bases. CDR1 is SQVTM and CDR2 is ANQGSEA in the germline V gene. The CDR3 has 16 residues. The receptor was isolated from a woman between 25 and 40 years old with COVID-19, enrolled during active disease. The sequencing sample was made of peripheral blood. The chain uses TRBV29-1 and TRBJ1-4, with D uncertain. As DNA, the CDR3 is TGCAGCGTTGAAGAGGGCATTTCAGCAACTAATGAAAAACTGTTTTTT. This gives the protein CSVEEGISATNEKLFF.